The entry that follows covers one T cell receptor (beta chain) sequence. The target antigen is unknown. This sample is part of a study of T cell repertoires in cytomegalovirus infection. Study summary: Well-studied HLA-B-restricted epitopes and recently identified HLA-C-restricted epitopes of CMV were both used in the study. Public TCR beta signatures marked donors with CMV infection and the matching HLA.

Whole-study findings and limits: In two of eight donors, the top clonotype was HLA-C-restricted CMV-specific.

Trimming took 1 base from V and 1 from J, leaving 15 bases between them. Germline-derived CDR1 and CDR2 are SGHVS and FNYEAQ. The CDR3 sequence is 17 residues long. MiXCR, applied by TCRdb to the reads, yields one record per CDR3 protein. This table holds approximately 730,000 distinct CDR3 sequences, just under 30% found once. The sequencing here drew on cultured CD8+ T cells from PBMCs, taken from culture after CMV antigen stimulation. V and J are TRBV7-6 and TRBJ2-3; a weak D match, TRBD2 (5 bases). The receptor comes from a human donor in good health (CMV status not recorded). Some clones in this sample may be carry-over from other donors' samples. CDR3 DNA: TGTGCCAGCAGCTTAGGGCGGACCTTGAGGGGCACAGATACGCAGTATTTT. This encodes CASSLGRTLRGTDTQYF. The full variable domain, rest sourced from reference TRBV7-6 and TRBJ2-3, is GAGVSQSPRYKVTKRGQDVALRCDPISGHVSLYWYRQALGQGPEFLTYFNYEAQQDKSGLPNDRFSAERPEGSISTLTIQRTEQRDSAMYRCASSLGRTLRGTDTQYFGPGTRLTVL.